The following is a T cell receptor beta chain sequence with its context. The antigen is not known. Germline V CDR1 and CDR2: MNHNS, SASEGT. This CDR3 is 15 amino acids long. Deletions cut 2 bases from V and 3 bases from J, with 14 bases between. This record comes from a study of T-cell reconstitution after alpha-beta-depleted transplantation in children. Notes on the study in general: A year had passed since transplant, and T-cell counts and diversity by then came mostly from newly produced T cells. Expanded graft clones numbering several hundred reportedly gave rise to alpha-beta T cells about two months after transplant.

Unique molecular identifiers were used in preparing the TCRbeta library. TCRdb re-analysed the PCR reads in MiXCR, keeping a single row per CDR3 protein. The repertoire holds 200,000 to 250,000 distinct CDR3 sequences, about 11% seen once, with over 25% in the top ten. The chain couples TRBV6-1 to TRBJ2-7; possibly TRBD1 or TRBD2 for D (5 bases each). The receptor was isolated from a child under two years old with acute myeloid leukemia, due to receive a stem cell transplant. The source material was PBMCs, sampled before TCRalphabeta/CD19-depleted stem cell transplant. CDR3 DNA sequence: TGTGCCAGCAGTGAACCACGCCTTGGGGGCTACGAGCAGTACTTC. It yields the protein CASSEPRLGGYEQYF.